The clone carrying this T cell receptor (beta chain) has more than one count but fewer than ten. Its antigen is unknown. The source of the sample is a study of beta chain features in type 1 diabetes. Study-level findings and limits: Type 1 diabetes patients had moderately but significantly shorter TCRB CDR3s in all four CD4+ subsets.

This CDR3 has 17 amino acids. V lost 3 bases and J 12 bases, leaving 27 bases between the germline ends. Germline V gives CDR1 SEHNR, CDR2 FQNEAQ (reference sequence). Every isolated RNA sample was fully reverse transcribed, so sequencing captured expressed TCRB transcripts. Some clones are missing from TCRdb's copy, which holds only in-frame ones; the method was immunoSEQ multiplex PCR. The sample records some 140,000 clones, approximately 10% being singletons. The J gene is TRBJ1-5, the V gene TRBV7-9, with D perhaps matching TRBD1 (5 bases). This TCR derives from a man between 25 and 39 years old with type 1 diabetes. What was sequenced was central memory CD4+ T cells from blood. CDR3 nucleotides: TGTGCCAGCAGCTTCGCTCCCTACGGCGGCGCGGGGGAGCGCCAGCATTTT. It translates to CASSFAPYGGAGERQHF.